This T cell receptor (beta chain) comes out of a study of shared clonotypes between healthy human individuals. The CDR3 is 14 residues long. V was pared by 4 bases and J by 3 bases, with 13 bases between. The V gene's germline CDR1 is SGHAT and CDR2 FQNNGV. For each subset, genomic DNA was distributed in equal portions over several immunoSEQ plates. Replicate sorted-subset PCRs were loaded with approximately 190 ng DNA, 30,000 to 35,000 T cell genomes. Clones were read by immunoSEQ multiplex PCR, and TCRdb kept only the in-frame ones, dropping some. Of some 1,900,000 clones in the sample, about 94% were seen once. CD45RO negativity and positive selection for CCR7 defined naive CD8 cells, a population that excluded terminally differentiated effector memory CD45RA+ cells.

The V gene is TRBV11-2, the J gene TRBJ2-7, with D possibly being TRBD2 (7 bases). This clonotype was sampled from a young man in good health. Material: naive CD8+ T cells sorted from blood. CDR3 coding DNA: TGTGCCAGCAGCTCCCTAGCGGACAGCTACGAGCAGTACTTC. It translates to CASSSLADSYEQYF.